This entry concerns a single T cell receptor beta chain. Germline CDR1 reads SGHTA; CDR2 reads FQGNSA. This CDR3 is built from 15 residues. The data were obtained in a study of tumor-infiltrating lymphocytes in oesophageal squamous cell carcinoma. TCRdb analysed the PCR reads with MiXCR anew, one entry per CDR3 protein. The sample has fewer than 20,000 distinct CDR3 sequences; around 43% are singletons. The sequenced material came from normal esophageal tissue next to the tumor. The chain carries TRBV7-2 and TRBJ2-5; a possible D gene is TRBD1 (5 bases). With the DNA end fitting TRBJ2-4 better, the J assignment may be wrong. This TCR derives from a male donor with esophageal squamous cell carcinoma. The DNA of the CDR3 is TGTGCCAGCAGCCCCCGCCAGGGAGCCAAAAACATTCAGTACTTC. The encoded protein is CASSPRQGAKNIQYF.